This TCR beta chain was captured by sequencing in a study of blood T cell repertoires in COVID-19. On the study more broadly: PBMCs, B-cell-depleted T cells, or T cells were the source of the cDNA or gDNA that made up the material.

Sequencing used immunoSEQ multiplex PCR; TCRdb keeps in-frame clones, though not all of them. The table lists some 200,000 clones, roughly 80% of them singletons, with 3% to 3.5% in the top ten. The CDR3 covers 13 residues. CDR1 and CDR2 (germline): SGHRS, YFSETQ. Trimming stripped 6 bases from V and 8 bases from J, with 17 bases between. Sequencing was carried out using peripheral blood. The receptor's source is a woman aged 25-40 years who had recovered from COVID-19. The chain has TRBV5-1 and TRBJ1-2, with D tentatively TRBD1 (6 bases). The CDR3 here is CASNRGALEGYTF. CDR3 coding DNA: TGCGCCAGCAACCGGGGGGCGTTGGAGGGCTACACCTTC.